The rows below give T cell receptor beta chains drawn from one sample of a study of T cells in Graves' hyperthyroidism and ophthalmopathy. One entry per CDR3 protein, called by TCRdb with MiXCR from the multiplex PCR reads. Of around 600,000 distinct CDR3 sequences listed, approximately 14% are singletons. Sequencing was performed on blood. These receptors were obtained from a woman aged 25 to 39 with Graves' hyperthyroidism. Both conserved end residues are part of each CDR3. The D gene is left open where the match is weak. Expanded clones are given a class, and other clones once, few, many or no size at all.

clone_size | j_call | v_call | d_call | cdr3_aa | cdr3_nt
. | TRBJ2-1 | TRBV7-2 | . | CASSRPGLYNEQFF | TGTGCCAGCAGCCGCCCGGGGCTCTACAATGAGCAGTTCTTC
. | TRBJ2-7 | TRBV6-2/TRBV6-3 | . | CASSYPGHYEQYF | TGTGCCAGCAGTTACCCCGGACACTACGAGCAGTACTTC
many | TRBJ2-1 | TRBV30 | . | CAWILSDEQFF | TGTGCCTGGATCCTAAGCGATGAGCAGTTCTTC
many | TRBJ2-1 | TRBV28 | . | CASRGTSVTYNEQFF | TGTGCCAGCAGGGGGACTTCTGTTACCTACAATGAGCAGTTCTTC
many | TRBJ1-1 | TRBV27 | . | CASSSWGGDTVEAFF | TGTGCCAGCAGTTCCTGGGGAGGCGATACGGTTGAAGCTTTCTTT
few | TRBJ2-2 | TRBV12-5 | . | CADTVGGPTNTGELFF | TGTGCCGATACCGTCGGGGGACCTACGAACACCGGGGAGCTGTTTTTT
. | TRBJ2-3 | TRBV9 | TRBD2 | CASSVSSGTSGKVSTDTQYF | TGTGCCAGCAGCGTAAGTTCCGGTACTAGCGGGAAGGTTAGCACAGATACGCAGTATTTT
. | TRBJ1-2 | TRBV14 | . | CASSQMGGLVTYGYTF | TGTGCCAGCAGCCAAATGGGAGGGTTGGTGACGTATGGCTACACCTTC
. | TRBJ2-5 | TRBV11-2 | . | CASSPDATQYF | TGTGCCAGCAGCCCCGACGCGACCCAGTACTTC
many | TRBJ2-1 | TRBV20-1 | . | CSARDGLAQSSYNEQFF | TGCAGTGCTAGAGATGGGCTAGCGCAGAGCTCCTACAATGAGCAGTTCTTC